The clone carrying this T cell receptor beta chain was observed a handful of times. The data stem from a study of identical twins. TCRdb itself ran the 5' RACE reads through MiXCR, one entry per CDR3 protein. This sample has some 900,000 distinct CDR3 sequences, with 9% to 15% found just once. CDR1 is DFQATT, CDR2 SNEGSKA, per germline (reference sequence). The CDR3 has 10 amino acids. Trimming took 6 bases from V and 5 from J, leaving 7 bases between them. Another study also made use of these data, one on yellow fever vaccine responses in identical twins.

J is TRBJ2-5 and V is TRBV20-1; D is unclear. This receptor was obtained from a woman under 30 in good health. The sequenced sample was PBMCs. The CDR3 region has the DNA TGCAGTGCCCCAAGGGAGACCCAGTACTTC. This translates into CSAPRETQYF.